This note documents a single TCR beta chain sequence. Its target is not known. Germline CDR1 is SQVTM and CDR2 is ANQGSEA. The CDR3 extends over 15 amino acids. The data were obtained in a study of CXCR3-negative and CXCR3-positive naive CD8 T cells. UMI-labeled 5' RACE yielded the TRB cDNA libraries. TCRdb reanalyzed the 5' RACE reads, giving one entry per CDR3 protein sequence and no DNA. The specimen's table records roughly 100,000 distinct CDR3 sequences. Study results and caveats: Researchers report that CXCR3-positive naive cells carry more hydrophobic TRB CDR3s than CXCR3-negative naive cells.

The sample was naive CXCR3+ CD8+ T cells from blood. Subset: CD45RO-CCR7+CD27+CD95- naive CD8+ T cells expressing CXCR3 (TNR3+). This clonotype was obtained from a human donor in good health. Some clones in this sample may be carry-over from other donors' samples. J is TRBJ2-3 and V is TRBV29-1; there is no DNA to check the TCRdb D call of TRBD2. The CDR3 is CSVDGTRVNTDTQYF.